Below are 4 T cell receptor beta chains sequenced from a single sample in a study of T cells after somatic rescue of genetic block. Here immunoSEQ multiplex PCR was the method, and the copy in TCRdb shows in-frame clones only, minus some. The table lists more than 70,000 clones, about 87% of them singletons. The material sequenced was peripheral blood mononuclear cells (PBMCs). Receptors were obtained from a young woman.

The chain has TRBV27 and TRBJ2-1; D not resolved. The germline V and J ends were trimmed by 3 bases and 2 bases, with 11 bases remaining between them. This CDR3 is 15 amino acids long. The germline V gene encodes CDR1 MNHEY and CDR2 SMNVEV (reference sequence). CDR3 region: CASSFEGIPYNEQFF. Here the CDR3 DNA reads TGTGCCAGCAGTTTTGAAGGGATCCCCTACAATGAGCAGTTCTTC.

J is TRBJ2-7 and V is TRBV7-9; D call uncertain. The germline gives CDR1 SEHNR, CDR2 FQNEAQ (reference sequence). The V and J ends lost 1 base and 1 base respectively, with 5 bases between them. The CDR3 has 13 amino acids. The CDR3 region is CASSLGDSYEQYF. The CDR3 nucleotides read TGTGCCAGCAGCTTAGGGGATTCCTACGAGCAGTACTTC. Full variable domain (remainder filled in from reference TRBV7-9 and TRBJ2-7): DTGVSQNPRHKITKRGQNVTFRCDPISEHNRLYWYRQTLGQGPEFLTYFQNEAQLEKSRLLSDRFSAERPKGSFSTLEIQRTEQGDSAMYLCASSLGDSYEQYFGPGTRLTVT.

The genes are TRBV2 and TRBJ2-1; no clear D. CDR1 is SNHLY and CDR2 is FYNNEI in the germline V gene. The CDR3 is 11 amino acids. The V and J ends lost 8 bases and 3 bases respectively, with 5 bases between them. The CDR3 DNA reads TGTGCCAGCCGACTCTACAATGAGCAGTTCTTC. Translation: CASRLYNEQFF.

CDR3 DNA sequence: TGTGCCAGCAAACCCGGGGGTCGGGATGAAGCTTTCTTT. Translated: CASKPGGRDEAFF. V and J are TRBV6-5 and TRBJ1-1, with TRBD1 as a possible D gene (5 bases). CDR1 MNHEY and CDR2 SVGAGI come from the germline V gene. Trimming cost V 7 bases and J 7 bases, with 16 bases left between them. The CDR3 loop spans 13 amino acids.